The rows below give T cell receptor beta chains drawn from one sample of a study of cytomegalovirus exposure and HLA in healthy donors. Libraries were prepared by immunoSEQ multiplex PCR; TCRdb keeps only in-frame clonotypes and omits some of them. The table includes 50,000 to 65,000 clones, more than 70% detected once. The specimen sequenced was PBMCs. The origin of the receptors is a woman aged 40 to 55 in good health and CMV-seropositive. Both conserved end residues are part of each CDR3. D genes are given only for firm matches. Not every row has a clone size; where given, it reads once, few, many or a size class.

D,length,V,J,size,CDR3,DNA
.,14,TRBV27,TRBJ1-6,.,CASWPAGDNSPLHF,TGTGCCAGCTGGCCGGCGGGGGACAATTCACCCCTCCACTTT
TRBD1,12,TRBV6-5,TRBJ1-4,once,CASGQANEKLFF,TGTGCCAGCGGACAGGCAAATGAAAAACTGTTTTTT
.,15,TRBV6-6,TRBJ1-5,once,CASSYSTLNGQPQHF,TGTGCCAGCAGTTACTCGACGCTCAACGGGCAGCCCCAGCATTTT
.,13,TRBV10-3,TRBJ1-2,.,CAISTQTGYGYTF,TGTGCCATCAGTACCCAAACGGGTTACGGCTACACCTTC
.,13,TRBV7-2,TRBJ2-2,.,CASSLEQIGELFF,TGTGCCAGCAGCTTGGAGCAGATCGGGGAGCTGTTTTTT
TRBD1,15,TRBV19,TRBJ1-2,.,CASSPLTGGRNGYTF,TGTGCCAGTAGTCCCTTGACAGGGGGCCGGAATGGCTACACCTTC
.,13,TRBV7-8,TRBJ1-1,.,CASSLNGDTEAFF,TGTGCCAGCAGCTTGAACGGGGACACTGAAGCTTTCTTT
TRBD1,16,TRBV7-9,TRBJ1-1,.,CSSSLGQGAKNTEAFF,TGTTCCAGCAGCTTGGGACAGGGAGCAAAGAACACTGAAGCTTTCTTT
.,15,TRBV30,TRBJ2-5,.,CAWSEAWGQVETQYF,TGTGCCTGGAGTGAGGCGTGGGGGCAGGTGGAGACCCAGTACTTC
.,13,TRBV2,TRBJ1-1,.,CASSVEGETEAFF,TGTGCCAGCAGTGTGGAGGGCGAAACTGAAGCTTTCTTT
.,17,TRBV7-2,TRBJ2-1,.,CASSPRGGEVLYNEQFF,TGTGCCAGCAGTCCCCGGGGAGGTGAGGTTCTATACAATGAGCAGTTCTTC
TRBD2,12,TRBV6-6,TRBJ2-5,.,CASSLAGETQYF,TGTGCCAGCAGTTTAGCGGGTGAGACCCAGTACTTC
.,17,TRBV6-4,TRBJ1-3,.,CASSDPPGTAAGNTIYF,TGTGCCAGCAGTGACCCGCCCGGGACTGCCGCTGGAAACACCATATATTTT
.,12,TRBV29-1,TRBJ2-7,.,CSVEGQFYEQYF,TGCAGCGTTGAGGGACAATTCTACGAGCAGTACTTC
TRBD1,15,TRBV14,TRBJ2-7,.,CASSQGRDRGNEQYF,TGTGCCAGCAGCCAAGGCCGGGACAGGGGAAATGAGCAGTACTTC
.,15,TRBV21-1,TRBJ1-2,.,CASSNLGQGAYGYTF,TGTGCCAGCAGCAACCTTGGACAGGGGGCTTATGGCTACACCTTC
TRBD2,19,TRBV9,TRBJ2-1,.,CASSERGLAGESSYNEQFF,TGTGCCAGCAGCGAGCGGGGACTAGCGGGGGAAAGCTCCTACAATGAGCAGTTCTTC
.,13,TRBV7-8,TRBJ2-1,.,CASSLGAHNEQFF,TGTGCCAGCAGCTTAGGGGCTCACAATGAGCAGTTCTTC
.,13,TRBV6-5,TRBJ1-1,.,CASSAWGDTEAFF,TGTGCCAGCAGTGCTTGGGGGGACACTGAAGCTTTCTTT
.,15,TRBV11-2,TRBJ2-4,.,CASSPLPGAKNIQYF,TGTGCCAGCAGCCCCCTCCCGGGGGCCAAAAACATTCAGTACTTC
TRBD1,14,TRBV6-1,TRBJ1-2,once,CASGGDRGNYGYTF,TGTGCCAGCGGGGGGGACAGGGGAAACTATGGCTACACCTTC
.,11,TRBV6-5,TRBJ1-2,.,CASSEGYGYTF,TGTGCCAGCAGTGAGGGCTATGGCTACACCTTC
.,13,TRBV7-2,TRBJ1-1,.,CASSEGVGTEAFF,TGTGCCAGCAGCGAGGGGGTAGGGACTGAAGCTTTCTTT
.,17,TRBV30,TRBJ2-6,.,CAWALPGSFRGANVLTF,TGTGCCTGGGCCCTTCCGGGGTCCTTCCGGGGGGCCAACGTCCTGACTTTC
TRBD1,17,TRBV6-1,TRBJ2-4,.,CASSEATGQGAKNIQYF,TGTGCCAGCAGTGAAGCCACGGGACAGGGGGCCAAAAACATTCAGTACTTC
.,15,TRBV5-1,TRBJ2-3,.,CASRPQVSSTDTQYF,TGCGCCAGCAGGCCACAGGTTTCAAGCACAGATACGCAGTATTTT
.,16,TRBV21-1,TRBJ1-2,.,CASSRGSTGFVYGYTF,TGTGCCAGCAGCCGCGGATCGACAGGGTTCGTCTATGGCTACACCTTC
TRBD1,14,TRBV6-5,TRBJ1-6,.,CASRLGTGHSPLHF,TGTGCCAGCAGGCTCGGGACAGGGCATTCACCCCTCCACTTT
TRBD2,17,TRBV4-1,TRBJ2-7,once,CASSQDRERGGPYEQYF,TGCGCCAGCAGCCAAGATCGAGAGCGGGGGGGCCCCTACGAGCAGTACTTC
.,14,TRBV4-1,TRBJ1-4,.,CASSPLAANEKLFF,TGCGCCAGCAGCCCCCTGGCTGCTAATGAAAAACTGTTTTTT
TRBD1,13,TRBV7-2,TRBJ2-7,.,CASSLGRGSQQYF,TGTGCCAGCAGCTTAGGCAGGGGGTCTCAGCAGTACTTC
.,15,TRBV7-3,TRBJ2-7,.,CASSYQGGSSYEQYF,TGTGCCAGCAGCTACCAGGGGGGCAGCTCCTACGAGCAGTACTTC
.,14,TRBV19,TRBJ1-5,.,CASSMPTENQPQHF,TGTGCCAGTAGTATGCCAACGGAGAATCAGCCCCAGCATTTT
.,15,TRBV13,TRBJ1-4,.,CASSLGQGREEKLFF,TGTGCCAGCAGCTTAGGACAGGGCAGGGAGGAAAAACTGTTTTTT
.,14,TRBV7-3,TRBJ2-3,.,CASSLNSWTDTQYF,TGTGCCAGCAGCTTAAATAGTTGGACAGATACGCAGTATTTT
.,15,TRBV4-1,TRBJ2-1,.,CASSQDRTPYNEQFF,TGCGCCAGCAGCCAAGACCGGACACCATACAATGAGCAGTTCTTC
TRBD1,17,TRBV9,TRBJ2-5,few,CASSAKGGDRVGETQYF,TGTGCCAGCAGCGCAAAGGGGGGGGACAGGGTGGGGGAGACCCAGTACTTC